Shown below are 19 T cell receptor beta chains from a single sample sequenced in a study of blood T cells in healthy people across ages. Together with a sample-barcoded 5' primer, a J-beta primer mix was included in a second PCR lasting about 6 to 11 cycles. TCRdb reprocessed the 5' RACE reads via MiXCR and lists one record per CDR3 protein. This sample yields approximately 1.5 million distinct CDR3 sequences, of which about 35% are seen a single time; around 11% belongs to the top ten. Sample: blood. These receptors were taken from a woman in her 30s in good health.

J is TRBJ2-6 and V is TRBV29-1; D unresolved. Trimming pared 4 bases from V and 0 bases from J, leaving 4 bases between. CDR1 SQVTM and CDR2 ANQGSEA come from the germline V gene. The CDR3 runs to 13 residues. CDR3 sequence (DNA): TGCAGCGTTGCCGACTCTGGGGCCAACGTCCTGACTTTC. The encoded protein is CSVADSGANVLTF.

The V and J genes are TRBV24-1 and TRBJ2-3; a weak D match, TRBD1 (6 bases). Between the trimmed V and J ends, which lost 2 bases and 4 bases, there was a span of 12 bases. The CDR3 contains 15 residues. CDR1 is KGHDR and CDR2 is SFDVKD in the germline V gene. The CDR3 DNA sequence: TGTGCCACCAGTGATTCCCGCAGGGGAGCAGATACGCAGTATTTT. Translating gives CATSDSRRGADTQYF.

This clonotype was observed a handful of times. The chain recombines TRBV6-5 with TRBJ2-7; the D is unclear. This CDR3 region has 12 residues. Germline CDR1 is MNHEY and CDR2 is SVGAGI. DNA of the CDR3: TGTGGAGTTGGGGTGTCGGCCTACGAGCAGTACTTC. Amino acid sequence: CGVGVSAYEQYF.

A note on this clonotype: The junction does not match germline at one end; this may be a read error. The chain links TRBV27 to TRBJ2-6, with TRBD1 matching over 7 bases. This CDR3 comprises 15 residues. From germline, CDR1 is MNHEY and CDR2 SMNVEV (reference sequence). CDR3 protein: CAGSPTGAGANVLTF. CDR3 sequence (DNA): TGTGCCGGCAGTCCTACAGGGGCCGGGGCCAACGTCCTGACTTTC.

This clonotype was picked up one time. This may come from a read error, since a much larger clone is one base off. The CDR3: CSAGQFGYEQYF. In DNA, the CDR3 is TGCAGCGCCGGACAATTCGGCTACGAGCAGTACTTC. The V call is TRBV29-1, the J call TRBJ2-7; D may be TRBD1 (5 bases). There are 12 residues in the CDR3. Germline loops: CDR1 SQVTM, CDR2 ANQGSEA. V gave up 7 bases and J gave up 3 bases, with 13 bases separating them.

The CDR3 nucleotides are TGTGCCAGCAGCCAAGGGCCGAGACTAGGAGGGGATGAGCAGTTCTTC. Its protein product is CASSQGPRLGGDEQFF. This rearrangement joins TRBV14 to TRBJ2-1, with D perhaps TRBD2 (6 bases). The CDR3 runs to 16 residues. V lost 1 base and J 8 bases, leaving 18 bases between the germline ends. CDR1 is SGHDN, CDR2 FVKESK, per germline.

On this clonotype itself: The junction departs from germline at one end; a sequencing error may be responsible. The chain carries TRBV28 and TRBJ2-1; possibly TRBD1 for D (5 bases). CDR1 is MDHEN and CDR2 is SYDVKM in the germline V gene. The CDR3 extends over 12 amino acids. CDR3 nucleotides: TGTGCCAGCAGTTTAGCGGACAATGGGCAGTTCTTC. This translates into CASSLADNGQFF.

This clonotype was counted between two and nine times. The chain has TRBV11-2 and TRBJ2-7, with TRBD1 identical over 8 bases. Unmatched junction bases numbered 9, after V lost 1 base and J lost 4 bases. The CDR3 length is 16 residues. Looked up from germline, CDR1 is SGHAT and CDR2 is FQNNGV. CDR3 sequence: CASSLGARGRSYEQYF. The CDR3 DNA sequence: TGTGCCAGCAGCTTAGGGGCCAGGGGGCGATCTTACGAGCAGTACTTC.

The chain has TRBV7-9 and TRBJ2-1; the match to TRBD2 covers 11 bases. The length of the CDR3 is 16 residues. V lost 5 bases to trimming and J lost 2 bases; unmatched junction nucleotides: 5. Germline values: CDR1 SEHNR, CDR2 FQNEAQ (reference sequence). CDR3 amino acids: CASSPSGGRTYNEQFF. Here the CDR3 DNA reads TGTGCCAGCAGCCCTAGCGGGGGGCGTACCTACAATGAGCAGTTCTTC.

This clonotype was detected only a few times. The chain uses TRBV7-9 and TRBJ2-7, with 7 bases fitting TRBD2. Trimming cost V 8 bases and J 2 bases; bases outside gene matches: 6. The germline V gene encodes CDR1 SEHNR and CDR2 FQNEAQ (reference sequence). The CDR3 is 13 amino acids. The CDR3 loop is CASDIGGTYEQYF. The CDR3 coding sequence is TGTGCCAGCGATATCGGGGGGACCTACGAGCAGTACTTC.

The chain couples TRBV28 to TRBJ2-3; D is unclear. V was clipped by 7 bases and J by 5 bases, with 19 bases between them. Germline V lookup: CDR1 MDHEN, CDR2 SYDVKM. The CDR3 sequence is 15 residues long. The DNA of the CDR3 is TGTGCCAGCACGAAATCGCCCACTGGAATAGATACGCAGTATTTT. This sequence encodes CASTKSPTGIDTQYF.

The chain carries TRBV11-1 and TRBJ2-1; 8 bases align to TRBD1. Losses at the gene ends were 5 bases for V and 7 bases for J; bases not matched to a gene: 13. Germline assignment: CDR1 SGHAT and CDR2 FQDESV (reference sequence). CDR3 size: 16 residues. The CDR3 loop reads CASSPAGTGNLNEQFF. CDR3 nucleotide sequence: TGTGCCAGCAGCCCGGCCGGGACAGGAAATCTTAATGAGCAGTTCTTC.

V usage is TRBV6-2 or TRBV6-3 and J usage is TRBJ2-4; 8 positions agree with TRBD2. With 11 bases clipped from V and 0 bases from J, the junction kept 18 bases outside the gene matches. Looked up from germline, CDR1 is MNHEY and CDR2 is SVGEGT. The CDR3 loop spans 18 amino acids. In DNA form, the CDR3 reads TGTGCCGGCACGTCCGAACTAACGGGAGGGCTAGCCAAAAACATTCAGTACTTC. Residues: CAGTSELTGGLAKNIQYF.

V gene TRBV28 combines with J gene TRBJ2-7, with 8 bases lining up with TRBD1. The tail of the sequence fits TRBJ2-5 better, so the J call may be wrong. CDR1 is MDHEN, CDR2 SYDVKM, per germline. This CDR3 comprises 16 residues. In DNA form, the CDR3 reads TGTGCCAGCAGTTTAGGTCGGCAGGGGGCCTGGGAGACCCAGTACTTC. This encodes CASSLGRQGAWETQYF.

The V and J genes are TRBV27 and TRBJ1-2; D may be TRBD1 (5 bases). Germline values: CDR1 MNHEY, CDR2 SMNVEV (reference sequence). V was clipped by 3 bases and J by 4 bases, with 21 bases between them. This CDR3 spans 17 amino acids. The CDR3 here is CASSLRYSGVDPYGYTF. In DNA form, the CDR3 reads TGTGCCAGCAGTTTGCGGTATTCGGGGGTCGATCCCTATGGCTACACCTTC.

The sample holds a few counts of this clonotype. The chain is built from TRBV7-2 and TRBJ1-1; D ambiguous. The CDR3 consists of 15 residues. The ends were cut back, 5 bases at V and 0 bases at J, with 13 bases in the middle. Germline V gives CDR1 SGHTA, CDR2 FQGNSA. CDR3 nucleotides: TGTGCCAGCAGCCCCTTTGGCATCATGAACACTGAAGCTTTCTTT. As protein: CASSPFGIMNTEAFF.

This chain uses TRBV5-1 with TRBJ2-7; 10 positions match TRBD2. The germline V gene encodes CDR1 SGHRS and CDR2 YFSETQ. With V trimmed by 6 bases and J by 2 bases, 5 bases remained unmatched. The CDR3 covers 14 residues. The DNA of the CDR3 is TGCGCCAGCAAGAGCGGGGGGGGTCCCTACGAGCAGTACTTC. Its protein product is CASKSGGGPYEQYF.

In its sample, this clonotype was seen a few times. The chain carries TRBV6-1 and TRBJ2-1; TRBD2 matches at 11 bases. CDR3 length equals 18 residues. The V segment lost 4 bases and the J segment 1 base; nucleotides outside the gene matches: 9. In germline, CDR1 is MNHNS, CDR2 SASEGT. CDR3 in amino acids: CASSARASGGTSYNEQFF. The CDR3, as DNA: TGTGCCAGCAGTGCTCGGGCTAGCGGGGGGACGTCCTACAATGAGCAGTTCTTC.

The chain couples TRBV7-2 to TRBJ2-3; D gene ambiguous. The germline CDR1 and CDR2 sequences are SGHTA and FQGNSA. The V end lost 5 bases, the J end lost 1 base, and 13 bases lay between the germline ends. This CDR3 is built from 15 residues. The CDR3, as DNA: TGTGCCAGCAGCCTTGACCCTTTTGGCACAGATACGCAGTATTTT. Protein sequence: CASSLDPFGTDTQYF.